This T cell receptor beta chain is drawn from a study of vaccination and CD4 T cells after COVID-19. Across the study: Typically, post-vaccine samples were obtained a median approximately 67 days after dose two, within a range of 14 to 241. The stimulating agents, overlapping spike peptides, came from SARS-CoV-2, HCoV-NL63, HCoV-OC43 and HCoV-229E.

The treatment is: approximately nine-day PBMC culture with coronavirus spike peptide pools or control peptides (ViraFEST assay). Harvesting of the unexposed donor's CD4+ T cells predated the COVID-19 pandemic (2011-2018). Each well held 2 million or so PBMCs in IL-2 (around 10 IU/ml) medium with roughly 11 ug/ml peptide pools. Comments on this clonotype: Its matching antigen is unknown.

The study sequenced cultured CD4+ T cell DNA using the Oncomine TCR Beta short-read assay. TCRdb recomputed calls from the PCR reads with MiXCR, one row per CDR3 protein. The data contain about 6,500 distinct CDR3 sequences, around 47% of them singletons. V shed 7 bases and J 7 bases; nucleotides not matched to a gene: 20. This CDR3 comprises 17 residues. Germline CDR1 SGHTA, CDR2 FQGNSA. Sequencing was carried out using CD4+ T cells from blood, cultured in vitro. The sequence was obtained from a human donor in good health. The V and J genes are TRBV7-2 and TRBJ2-7; 9 bases are a match to TRBD2. CDR3 residues: CASTREIRAGGPGEQYF. DNA for the CDR3: TGTGCCAGCACCCGGGAGATACGGGCGGGAGGGCCGGGAGAGCAGTACTTC.